The 9 T cell receptor beta chains below all came from one sample that was sequenced in a study of blood T cell repertoires in COVID-19. Libraries were prepared by immunoSEQ multiplex PCR; TCRdb keeps only in-frame clonotypes and omits some of them. The table includes approximately 140,000 clones, roughly 84% detected once. Input material: peripheral blood. Source of these receptors: a man between 65 and 85 years old with acute or convalescent COVID-19.

The J gene is TRBJ2-3, the V gene TRBV5-1; 7 nucleotides match TRBD1. The germline CDR1 and CDR2 sequences are SGHRS and YFSETQ. The ends lost 0 bases at V and 0 bases at J; junction bases unmatched: 4. CDR3 length: 16 amino acids. CDR3 DNA: TGCGCCAGCAGCTTGGGTGGGACAGCTAGCACAGATACGCAGTATTTT. Translation: CASSLGGTASTDTQYF.

This chain uses TRBV3-1 (or the pseudogene TRBV3-2) with TRBJ1-5, with TRBD1 matching over 8 bases. Trimming at V came to 1 base and at J to 7 bases, leaving 9 bases not matched to a gene. Germline CDR1 is LGHDT and CDR2 is YNNKEL (reference sequence). The CDR3 spans 16 residues. The CDR3 loop is CASSQGSRGRPQPQHF. For the CDR3, the DNA is TGTGCCAGCAGCCAAGGCAGCAGGGGGCGTCCCCAGCCCCAGCATTTT.

This clone was observed a few times. The chain has TRBV28 and TRBJ1-1; a weak D match, TRBD1 (5 bases). Germline values: CDR1 MDHEN, CDR2 SYDVKM. V lost 5 bases to trimming and J lost 6 bases, with 16 bases between them. This CDR3 has 14 amino acids. The DNA of the CDR3 is TGTGCCAGCAGTCTCTCCGTACAGGCCGCTGAAGCTTTCTTT. This translates into CASSLSVQAAEAFF.

This clone has just a few counts. CDR3 region: CASSLGTSGAPDTQYF. The CDR3 DNA follows: TGCGCCAGCAGCTTGGGCACTAGCGGGGCCCCAGATACGCAGTATTTT. This sequence joins TRBV5-1 and TRBJ2-3, with 10 bases that match TRBD2. J was trimmed by 4 bases and V by 0 bases; bases with no gene match: 5. Germline-derived CDR1 and CDR2 are SGHRS and YFSETQ. This CDR3 has 16 amino acids.

V and J are TRBV10-3 and TRBJ1-2, with D unclear. The V gene's germline CDR1 is ENHRY and CDR2 SYGVKD. V lost 6 bases and J lost 3, with 8 bases in between. CDR3 length: 12 residues. The CDR3 nucleotides read TGTGCCATCAGAGAGGGAGACTATGGCTACACCTTC. Protein: CAIREGDYGYTF.

This rearrangement joins TRBV7-6 to TRBJ1-3; the match to TRBD1 covers 8 bases. V trimming: 1 base; J trimming: 4 bases; junction bases outside the gene matches: 6. The CDR3 extends over 16 amino acids. The germline gives CDR1 SGHVS, CDR2 FNYEAQ. The CDR3 is CASSLEAGGVGNTIYF. CDR3 in DNA: TGTGCCAGCAGCTTAGAGGCAGGGGGCGTGGGAAACACCATATATTTT.

This chain uses TRBV19 with TRBJ2-2; D perhaps matches TRBD1 (6 bases). V was shortened by 0 bases and J by 7 bases, with 18 bases between the two germline ends. The CDR3 contains 17 residues. Germline V gene data show CDR1 as LNHDA and CDR2 as SQIVND (reference sequence). CDR3 nucleotide sequence: TGTGCCAGTAGTATAGAAGCGGTGGGCACAGGGTACGGGGAGCTGTTTTTT. This codes for CASSIEAVGTGYGELFF. The full variable domain, in which reference TRBV19 and TRBJ2-2 provide the parts outside the CDR3, is DGGITQSPKYLFRKEGQNVTLSCEQNLNHDAMYWYRQDPGQGLRLIYYSQIVNDFQKGDIAEGYSVSREKKESFPLTVTSAQKNPTAFYLCASSIEAVGTGYGELFFGEGSRLTVL.

The V call is TRBV6-5, the J call TRBJ2-5; tentative D call: TRBD1 (6 bases). CDR3 length: 13 residues. The V end lost 5 bases, the J end lost 4 bases, and 11 bases lay between the germline ends. CDR1 and CDR2 (germline): MNHEY, SVGAGI. The CDR3 loop is CASSRGYGETQYF. The CDR3 nucleotides are TGTGCCAGCAGTAGGGGGTACGGAGAGACCCAGTACTTC.

V and J are TRBV29-1 and TRBJ1-1, with 8 bases that match TRBD1. Losses at the gene ends were 7 bases for V and 6 bases for J; bases not matched to a gene: 10. Germline V gene data show CDR1 as SQVTM and CDR2 as ANQGSEA. This CDR3 has 13 amino acids. CDR3 in DNA: TGCAGCGGAGTTTGGACAGGGACGGCTGAAGCTTTCTTT. The encoded protein is CSGVWTGTAEAFF.